The 3 T cell receptor beta chains reported below all come from one sample, sequenced in a study of blood T cell repertoires in COVID-19. Clones were read by immunoSEQ multiplex PCR, and TCRdb kept only the in-frame ones, dropping some. The sample holds 200,000 to 250,000 clones, more than 85% seen once. The sample taken for sequencing was peripheral blood. The receptor set was obtained from a man in his fifties or sixties with acute or convalescent COVID-19.

This chain uses TRBV15 with TRBJ1-6; a weak D match, TRBD1 (6 bases). V gave up 8 bases and J gave up 3 bases, with 11 bases separating them. The CDR3 is 14 residues long. Germline V gives CDR1 LNHNV, CDR2 YYDKDF (reference sequence). Here the CDR3 DNA reads TGTGCCACCGGGGACACCAGCTATAATTCACCCCTCCACTTT. Its translation is CATGDTSYNSPLHF.

The chain carries TRBV29-1 and TRBJ2-5, with D possibly being TRBD2 (7 bases). This CDR3 is 13 amino acids long. Germline V lookup: CDR1 SQVTM, CDR2 ANQGSEA. The ends were cut back, 7 bases at V and 1 base at J, with 13 bases in the middle. The CDR3 loop is CSAPGGAQETQYF. The CDR3 nucleotides read TGCAGCGCCCCTGGGGGGGCCCAAGAGACCCAGTACTTC. Full variable domain (missing parts from reference TRBV29-1 and TRBJ2-5): SAVISQKPSRDICQRGTSLTIQCQVDSQVTMMFWYRQQPGQSLTLIATANQGSEATYESGFVIDKFPISRPNLTFSTLTVSNMSPEDSSIYLCSAPGGAQETQYFGPGTRLLVL.

This chain uses TRBV2 with TRBJ2-6; the match to TRBD1 covers 7 bases. After removal of 6 bases from V and 4 bases from J, the junction contained 6 bases not matched to a gene. The germline V gene encodes CDR1 SNHLY and CDR2 FYNNEI. The CDR3 loop spans 15 amino acids. CDR3 DNA: TGTGCCAGCAGAGCTGACAGGGCCGGGGCCAACGTCCTGACTTTC. Translation: CASRADRAGANVLTF.